This T cell receptor (beta chain) was captured in a study of cytomegalovirus exposure and HLA in healthy donors. The overall study: One earlier analysis, a look at 200 million or so T cells, found some 100 million unique TCR beta sequences.

The study ran its PCR with 60 Vbeta and 13 Jbeta primers. The repertoire was sequenced with immunoSEQ multiplex PCR; TCRdb's copy has only in-frame clones and lacks some. This sample has under 300,000 clones, with around 90% found just once. The CDR3 contains 16 residues. Deletions cut 4 bases from V and 1 base from J, with 15 bases between. CDR1 and CDR2 from the germline V gene are SEHNR and FQNEAQ (reference sequence). The gene calls are TRBV7-9 and TRBJ2-3; D is perhaps TRBD2 (5 bases). Sequenced sample: PBMCs. The clonotype was recovered from a girl aged 2-10 years in good health and CMV-seronegative. In DNA form, the CDR3 reads TGTGCCAGCAGCTCCAACATAGGACTCCGCACAGATACGCAGTATTTT. Amino acid sequence: CASSSNIGLRTDTQYF.